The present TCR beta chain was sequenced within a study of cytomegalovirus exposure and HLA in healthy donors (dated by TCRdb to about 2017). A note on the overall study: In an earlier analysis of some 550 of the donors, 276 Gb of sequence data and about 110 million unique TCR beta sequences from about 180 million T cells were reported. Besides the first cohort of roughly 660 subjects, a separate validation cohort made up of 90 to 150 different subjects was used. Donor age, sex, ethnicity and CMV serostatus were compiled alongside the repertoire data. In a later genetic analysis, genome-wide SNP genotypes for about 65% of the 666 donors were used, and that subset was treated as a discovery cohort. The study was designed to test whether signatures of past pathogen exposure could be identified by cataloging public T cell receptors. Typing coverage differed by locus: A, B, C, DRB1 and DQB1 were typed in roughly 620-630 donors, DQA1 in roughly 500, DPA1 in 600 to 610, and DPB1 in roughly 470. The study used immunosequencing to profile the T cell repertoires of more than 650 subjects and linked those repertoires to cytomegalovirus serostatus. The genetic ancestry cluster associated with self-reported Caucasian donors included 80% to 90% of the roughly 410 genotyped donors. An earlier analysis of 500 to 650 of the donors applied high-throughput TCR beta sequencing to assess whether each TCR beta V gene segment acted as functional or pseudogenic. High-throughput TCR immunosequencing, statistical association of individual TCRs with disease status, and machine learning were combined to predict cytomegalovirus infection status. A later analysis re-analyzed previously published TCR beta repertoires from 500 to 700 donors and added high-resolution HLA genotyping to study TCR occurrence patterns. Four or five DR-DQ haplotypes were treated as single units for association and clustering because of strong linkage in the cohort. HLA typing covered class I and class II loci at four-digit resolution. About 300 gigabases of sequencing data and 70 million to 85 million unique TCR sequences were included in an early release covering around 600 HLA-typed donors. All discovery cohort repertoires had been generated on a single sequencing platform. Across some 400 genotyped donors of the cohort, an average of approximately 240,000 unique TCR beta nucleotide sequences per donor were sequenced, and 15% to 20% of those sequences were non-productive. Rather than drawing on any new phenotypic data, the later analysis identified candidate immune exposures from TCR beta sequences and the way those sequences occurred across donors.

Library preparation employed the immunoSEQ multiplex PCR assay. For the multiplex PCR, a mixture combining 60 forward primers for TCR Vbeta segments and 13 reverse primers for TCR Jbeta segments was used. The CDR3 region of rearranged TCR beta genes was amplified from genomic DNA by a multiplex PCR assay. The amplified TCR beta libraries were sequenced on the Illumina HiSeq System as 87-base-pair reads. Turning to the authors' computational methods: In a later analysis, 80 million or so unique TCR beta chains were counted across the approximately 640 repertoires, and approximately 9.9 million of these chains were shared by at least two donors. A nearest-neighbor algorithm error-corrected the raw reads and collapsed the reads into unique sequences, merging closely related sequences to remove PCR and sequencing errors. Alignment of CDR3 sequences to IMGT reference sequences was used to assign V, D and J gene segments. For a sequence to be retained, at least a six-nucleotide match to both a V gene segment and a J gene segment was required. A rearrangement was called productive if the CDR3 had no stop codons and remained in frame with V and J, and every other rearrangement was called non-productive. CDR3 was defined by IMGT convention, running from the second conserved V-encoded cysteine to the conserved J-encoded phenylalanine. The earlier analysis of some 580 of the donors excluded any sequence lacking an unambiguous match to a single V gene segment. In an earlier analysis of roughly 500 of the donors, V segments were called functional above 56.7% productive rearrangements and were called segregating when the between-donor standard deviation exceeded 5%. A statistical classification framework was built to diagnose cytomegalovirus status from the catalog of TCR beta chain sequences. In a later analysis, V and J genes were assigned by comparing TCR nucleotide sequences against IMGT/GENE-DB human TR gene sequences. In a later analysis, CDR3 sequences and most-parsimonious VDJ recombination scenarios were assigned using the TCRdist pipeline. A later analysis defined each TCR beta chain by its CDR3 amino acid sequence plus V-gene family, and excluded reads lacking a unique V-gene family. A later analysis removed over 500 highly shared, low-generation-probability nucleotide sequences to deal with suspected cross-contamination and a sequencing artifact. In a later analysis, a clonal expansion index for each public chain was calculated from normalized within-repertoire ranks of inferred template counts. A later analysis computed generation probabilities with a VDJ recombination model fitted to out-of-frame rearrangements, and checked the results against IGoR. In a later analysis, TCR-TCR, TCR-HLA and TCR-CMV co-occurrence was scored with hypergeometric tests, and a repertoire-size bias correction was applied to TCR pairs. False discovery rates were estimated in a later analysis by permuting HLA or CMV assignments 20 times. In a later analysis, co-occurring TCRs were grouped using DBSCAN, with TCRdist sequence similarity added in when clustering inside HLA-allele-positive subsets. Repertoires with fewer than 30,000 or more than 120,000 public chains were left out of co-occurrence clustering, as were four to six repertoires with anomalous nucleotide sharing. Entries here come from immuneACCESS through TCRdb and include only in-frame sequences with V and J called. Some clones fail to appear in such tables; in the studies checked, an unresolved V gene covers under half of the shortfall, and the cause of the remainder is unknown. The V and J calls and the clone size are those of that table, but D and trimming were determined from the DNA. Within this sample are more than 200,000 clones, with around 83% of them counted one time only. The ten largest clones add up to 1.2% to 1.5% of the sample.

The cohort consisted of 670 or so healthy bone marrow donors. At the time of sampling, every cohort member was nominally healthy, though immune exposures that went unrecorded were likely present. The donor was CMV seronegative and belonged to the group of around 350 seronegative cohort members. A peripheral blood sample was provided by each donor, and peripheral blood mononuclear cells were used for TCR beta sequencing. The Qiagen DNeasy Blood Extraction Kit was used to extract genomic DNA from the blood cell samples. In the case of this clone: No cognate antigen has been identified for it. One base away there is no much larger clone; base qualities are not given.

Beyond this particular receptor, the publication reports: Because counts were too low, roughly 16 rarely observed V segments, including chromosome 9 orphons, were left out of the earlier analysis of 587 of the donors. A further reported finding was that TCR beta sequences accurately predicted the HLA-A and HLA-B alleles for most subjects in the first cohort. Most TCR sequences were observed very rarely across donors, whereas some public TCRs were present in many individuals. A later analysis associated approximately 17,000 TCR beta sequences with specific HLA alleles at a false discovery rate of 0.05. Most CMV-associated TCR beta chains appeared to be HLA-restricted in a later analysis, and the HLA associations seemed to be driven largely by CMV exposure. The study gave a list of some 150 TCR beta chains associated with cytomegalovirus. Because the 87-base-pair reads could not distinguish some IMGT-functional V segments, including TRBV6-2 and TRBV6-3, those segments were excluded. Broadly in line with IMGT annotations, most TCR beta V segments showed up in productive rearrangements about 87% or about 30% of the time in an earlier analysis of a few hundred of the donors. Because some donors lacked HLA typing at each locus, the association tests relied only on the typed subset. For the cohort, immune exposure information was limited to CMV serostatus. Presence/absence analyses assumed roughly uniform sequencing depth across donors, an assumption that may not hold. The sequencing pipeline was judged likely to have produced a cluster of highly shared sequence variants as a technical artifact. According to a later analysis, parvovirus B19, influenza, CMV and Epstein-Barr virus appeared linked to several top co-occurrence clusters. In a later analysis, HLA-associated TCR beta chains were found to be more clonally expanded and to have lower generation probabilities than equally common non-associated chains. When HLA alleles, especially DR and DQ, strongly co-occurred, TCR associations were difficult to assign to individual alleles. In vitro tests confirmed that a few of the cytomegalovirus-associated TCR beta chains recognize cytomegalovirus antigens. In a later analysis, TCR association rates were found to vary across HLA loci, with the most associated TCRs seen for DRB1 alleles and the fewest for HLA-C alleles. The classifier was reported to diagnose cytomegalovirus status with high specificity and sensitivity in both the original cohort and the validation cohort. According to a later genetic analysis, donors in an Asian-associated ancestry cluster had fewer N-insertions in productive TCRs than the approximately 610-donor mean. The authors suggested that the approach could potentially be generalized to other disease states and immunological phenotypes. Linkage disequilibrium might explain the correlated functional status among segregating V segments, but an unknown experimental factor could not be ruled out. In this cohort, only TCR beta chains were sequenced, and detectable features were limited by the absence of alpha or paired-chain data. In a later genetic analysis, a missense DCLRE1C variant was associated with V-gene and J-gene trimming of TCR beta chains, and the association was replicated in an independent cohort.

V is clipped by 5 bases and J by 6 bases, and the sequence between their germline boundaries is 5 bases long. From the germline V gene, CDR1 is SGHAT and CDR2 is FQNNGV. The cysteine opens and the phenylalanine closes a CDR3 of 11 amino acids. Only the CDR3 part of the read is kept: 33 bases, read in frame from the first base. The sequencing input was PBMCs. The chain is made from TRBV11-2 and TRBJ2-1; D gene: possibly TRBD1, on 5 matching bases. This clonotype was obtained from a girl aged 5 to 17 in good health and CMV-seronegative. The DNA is TGTGCCAGCAGCAGGGGCAATGAGCAGTTCTTC. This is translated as CASSRGNEQFF.